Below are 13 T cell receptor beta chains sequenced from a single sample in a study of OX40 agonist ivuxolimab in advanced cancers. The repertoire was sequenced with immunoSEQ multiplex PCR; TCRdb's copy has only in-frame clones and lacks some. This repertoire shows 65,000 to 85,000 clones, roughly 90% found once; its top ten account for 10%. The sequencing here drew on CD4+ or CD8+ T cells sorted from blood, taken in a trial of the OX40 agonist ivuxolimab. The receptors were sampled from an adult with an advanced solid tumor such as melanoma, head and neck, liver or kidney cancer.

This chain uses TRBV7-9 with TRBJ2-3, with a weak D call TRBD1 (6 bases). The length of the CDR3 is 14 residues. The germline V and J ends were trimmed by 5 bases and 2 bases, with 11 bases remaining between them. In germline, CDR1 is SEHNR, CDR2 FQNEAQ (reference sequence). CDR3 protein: CASSPRQVTDTQYF. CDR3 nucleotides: TGTGCCAGCAGCCCCAGACAGGTCACAGATACGCAGTATTTT.

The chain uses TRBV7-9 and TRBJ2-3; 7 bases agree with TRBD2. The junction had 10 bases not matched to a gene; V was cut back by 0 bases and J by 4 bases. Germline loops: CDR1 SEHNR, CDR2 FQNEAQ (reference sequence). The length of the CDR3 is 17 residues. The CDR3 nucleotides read TGTGCCAGCAGCTTAGCCCGGGCTAGCGGATCCTCAGATACGCAGTATTTT. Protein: CASSLARASGSSDTQYF.

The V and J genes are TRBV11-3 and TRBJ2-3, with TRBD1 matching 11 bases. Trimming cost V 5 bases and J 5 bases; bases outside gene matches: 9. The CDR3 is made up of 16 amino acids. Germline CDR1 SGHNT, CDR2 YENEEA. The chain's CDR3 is CASSPTWTGGVDTQYF. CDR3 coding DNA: TGTGCCAGCAGCCCTACGTGGACAGGGGGCGTAGATACGCAGTATTTT.

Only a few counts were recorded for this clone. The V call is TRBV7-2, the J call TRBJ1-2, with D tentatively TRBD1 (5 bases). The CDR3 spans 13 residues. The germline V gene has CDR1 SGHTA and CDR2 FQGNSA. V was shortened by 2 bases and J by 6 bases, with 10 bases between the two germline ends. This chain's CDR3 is CASSLWAGHGYTF. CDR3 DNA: TGTGCCAGCAGCTTATGGGCAGGGCATGGCTACACCTTC.

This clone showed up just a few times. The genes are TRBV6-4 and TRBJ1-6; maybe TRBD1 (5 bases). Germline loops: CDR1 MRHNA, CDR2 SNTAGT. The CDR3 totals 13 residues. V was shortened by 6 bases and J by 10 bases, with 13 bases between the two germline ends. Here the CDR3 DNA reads TGTGCCAGCAGCCAAATTGCAGGGTCACCCCTCCACTTT. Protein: CASSQIAGSPLHF.

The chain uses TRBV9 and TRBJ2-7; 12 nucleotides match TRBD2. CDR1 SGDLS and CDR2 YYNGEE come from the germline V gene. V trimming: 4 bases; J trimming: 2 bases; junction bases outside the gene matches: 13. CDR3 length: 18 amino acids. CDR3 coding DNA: TGTGCCAGCAGCTCTACCGGACTAGCGGGAACAACCACCTACGAGCAGTACTTC. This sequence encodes CASSSTGLAGTTTYEQYF. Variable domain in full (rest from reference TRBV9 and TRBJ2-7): DSGVTQTPKHLITATGQRVTLRCSPRSGDLSVYWYQQSLDQGLQFLIQYYNGEERAKGNILERFSAQQFPDLHSELNLSSLELGDSALYFCASSSTGLAGTTTYEQYFGPGTRLTVT.

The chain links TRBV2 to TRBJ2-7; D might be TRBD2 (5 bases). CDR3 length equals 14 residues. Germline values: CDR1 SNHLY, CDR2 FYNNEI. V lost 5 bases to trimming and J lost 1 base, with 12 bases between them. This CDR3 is CASSRDGESYEQYF. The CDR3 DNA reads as TGTGCCAGCAGTCGCGACGGGGAATCCTACGAGCAGTACTTC.

Here the CDR3 reads CASSPVAGGYEQYF. The CDR3 DNA follows: TGTGCCAGCTCACCGGTAGCTGGGGGGTATGAGCAGTACTTC. The rearrangement uses TRBV18 and TRBJ2-7; the D gene is possibly TRBD2 (6 bases). Trimming stripped 3 bases from V and 7 bases from J, with 16 bases between. The CDR3 has 14 amino acids. Germline lookup yields CDR1 KGHSH and CDR2 LQKENI. The variable domain in full, completed from reference TRBV18 and TRBJ2-7, reads NAGVMQNPRHLVRRRGQEARLRCSPMKGHSHVYWYRQLPEEGLKFMVYLQKENIIDESGMPKERFSAEFPKEGPSILRIQQVVRGDSAAYFCASSPVAGGYEQYFGPGTRLTVT.

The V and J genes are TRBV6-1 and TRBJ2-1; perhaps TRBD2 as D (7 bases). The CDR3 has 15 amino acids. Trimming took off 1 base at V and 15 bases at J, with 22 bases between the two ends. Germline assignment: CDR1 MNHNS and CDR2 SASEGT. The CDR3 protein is CASSEGWGGTGFRFF. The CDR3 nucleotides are TGTGCCAGCAGTGAAGGATGGGGGGGAACAGGGTTTCGGTTCTTC.

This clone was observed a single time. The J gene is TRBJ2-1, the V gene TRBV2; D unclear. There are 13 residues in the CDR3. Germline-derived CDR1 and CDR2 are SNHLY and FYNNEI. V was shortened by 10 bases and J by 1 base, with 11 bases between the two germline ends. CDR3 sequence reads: CATQVASYNEQFF. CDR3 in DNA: TGTGCCACCCAGGTAGCTTCCTACAATGAGCAGTTCTTC.

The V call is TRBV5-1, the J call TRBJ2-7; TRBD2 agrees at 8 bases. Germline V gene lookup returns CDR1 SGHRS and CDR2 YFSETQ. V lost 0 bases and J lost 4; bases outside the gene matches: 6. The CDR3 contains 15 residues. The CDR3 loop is CASSLGPGGQYEQYF. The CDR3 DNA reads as TGCGCCAGCAGCTTGGGCCCGGGGGGGCAATACGAGCAGTACTTC.

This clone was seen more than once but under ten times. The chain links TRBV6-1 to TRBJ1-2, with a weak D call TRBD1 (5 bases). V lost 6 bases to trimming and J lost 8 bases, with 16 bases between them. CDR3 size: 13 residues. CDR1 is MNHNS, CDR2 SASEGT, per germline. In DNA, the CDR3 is TGTGCCAGCAGCTCCGTCCCCAGGGAAGGCTACACCTTC. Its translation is CASSSVPREGYTF.

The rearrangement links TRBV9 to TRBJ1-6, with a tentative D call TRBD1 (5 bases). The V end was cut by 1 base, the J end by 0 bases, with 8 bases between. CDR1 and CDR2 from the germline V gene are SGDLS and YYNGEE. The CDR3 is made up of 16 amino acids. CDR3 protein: CASSVQGNSYNSPLHF. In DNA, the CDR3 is TGTGCCAGCAGCGTACAGGGAAACTCCTATAATTCACCCCTCCACTTT. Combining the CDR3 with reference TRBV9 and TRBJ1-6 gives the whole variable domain DSGVTQTPKHLITATGQRVTLRCSPRSGDLSVYWYQQSLDQGLQFLIQYYNGEERAKGNILERFSAQQFPDLHSELNLSSLELGDSALYFCASSVQGNSYNSPLHFGNGTRLTVT.